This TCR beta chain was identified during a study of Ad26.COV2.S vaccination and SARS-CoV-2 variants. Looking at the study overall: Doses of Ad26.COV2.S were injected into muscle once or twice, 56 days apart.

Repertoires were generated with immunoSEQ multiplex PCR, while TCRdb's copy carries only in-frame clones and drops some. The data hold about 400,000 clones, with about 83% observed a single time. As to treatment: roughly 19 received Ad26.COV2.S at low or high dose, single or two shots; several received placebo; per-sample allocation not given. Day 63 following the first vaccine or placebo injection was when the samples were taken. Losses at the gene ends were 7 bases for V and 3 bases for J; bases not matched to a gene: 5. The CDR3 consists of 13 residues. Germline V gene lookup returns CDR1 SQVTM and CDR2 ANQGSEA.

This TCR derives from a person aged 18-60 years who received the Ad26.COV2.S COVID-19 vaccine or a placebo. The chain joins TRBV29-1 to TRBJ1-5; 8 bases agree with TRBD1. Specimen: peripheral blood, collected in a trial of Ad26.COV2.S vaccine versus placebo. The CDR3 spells CSAGQGFNQPQHF. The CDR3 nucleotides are TGCAGCGCCGGACAGGGCTTCAATCAGCCCCAGCATTTT. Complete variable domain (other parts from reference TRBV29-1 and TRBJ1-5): SAVISQKPSRDICQRGTSLTIQCQVDSQVTMMFWYRQQPGQSLTLIATANQGSEATYESGFVIDKFPISRPNLTFSTLTVSNMSPEDSSIYLCSAGQGFNQPQHFGDGTRLSIL.